Each of the 17 T cell receptor beta chains below was sequenced from the same sample in a study of blood T cell repertoires in COVID-19. Clones were sequenced by immunoSEQ multiplex PCR, and TCRdb holds only the in-frame ones, with some missing. The sample shows about 250,000 clones, about 91% of them seen only once. Sequencing was performed on peripheral blood. The receptor set was obtained from an elderly man with acute or convalescent COVID-19.

DNA of the CDR3: TGTGCCAGCAGTTCGGGACAGGGAGGTAACTCCTATAATTCACCCCTCCACTTT. Protein: CASSSGQGGNSYNSPLHF. The V call is TRBV6-2 or TRBV6-3, the J call TRBJ1-6; 9 bases align to TRBD1. The CDR3 sequence is 18 residues long. Germline loops: CDR1 MNHEY, CDR2 SVGEGT. V dropped 4 bases and J dropped 0; count of bases not matched to a gene: 7.

V usage is TRBV2 and J usage is TRBJ2-7; 9 bases map to TRBD2. V trimming: 4 bases; J trimming: 4 bases; junction bases outside the gene matches: 5. The germline V gene encodes CDR1 SNHLY and CDR2 FYNNEI. CDR3 length equals 14 residues. The CDR3 sequence: CASSGASGMYEQYF. As DNA, the CDR3 is TGTGCCAGCAGTGGGGCTAGCGGGATGTACGAGCAGTACTTC. The variable domain in full, completed from reference TRBV2 and TRBJ2-7, reads EPEVTQTPSHQVTQMGQEVILRCVPISNHLYFYWYRQILGQKVEFLVSFYNNEISEKSEIFDDQFSVERPDGSNFTLKIRSTKLEDSAMYFCASSGASGMYEQYFGPGTRLTVT.

V and J are TRBV9 and TRBJ1-2; the D gene is possibly TRBD1 (6 bases). CDR3 length: 14 residues. Germline assignment: CDR1 SGDLS and CDR2 YYNGEE. Trimming shortened V by 0 bases and J by 2 bases, and 8 bases separated the two germline ends. CDR3 in amino acids: CASSVGDNNYGYTF. CDR3 bases: TGTGCCAGCAGCGTAGGGGACAACAACTATGGCTACACCTTC.

This sequence joins TRBV2 and TRBJ1-4, with 11 positions matching TRBD1. The CDR3 has 14 amino acids. Trimming took 8 bases from V and 10 from J; bases not matched to a gene: 9. Germline loops: CDR1 SNHLY, CDR2 FYNNEI. The DNA for the CDR3 is TGTGCCAGCCTGGACAGGGGGCATGAAGGAAAACTGTTTTTT. It translates to CASLDRGHEGKLFF.

The chain carries TRBV29-1 and TRBJ2-5, with TRBD1 as a possible D gene (6 bases). This CDR3 spans 13 amino acids. CDR1 and CDR2 from the germline V gene are SQVTM and ANQGSEA. V was cut by 6 bases and J by 1 base, with 12 bases left in between. CDR3 DNA: TGCAGCGTGGCAGGGACAAGCCAAGAGACCCAGTACTTC. As protein: CSVAGTSQETQYF.

This clone was observed once. The chain is built from TRBV7-2 and TRBJ1-6; 8 nucleotides match TRBD1. The germline V gene encodes CDR1 SGHTA and CDR2 FQGNSA. The trim removed 2 bases at V and 3 bases at J, leaving 3 bases unmatched. This CDR3 region has 16 residues. In nucleotides, the CDR3 is TGTGCCAGCAGCTTACAGGGGGCGGGCTATAATTCACCCCTCCACTTT. Translating it yields CASSLQGAGYNSPLHF.

The chain uses TRBV27 and TRBJ2-7, with TRBD1 as a possible D gene (5 bases). Trimming left V 5 bases short and J 6 bases short, with 14 bases between. CDR3 size: 13 residues. Germline lookup yields CDR1 MNHEY and CDR2 SMNVEV (reference sequence). The CDR3 here is CASSISGKFEQYF. The CDR3 coding sequence is TGTGCCAGCAGTATCTCAGGGAAGTTCGAGCAGTACTTC.

The chain employs TRBV7-2 and TRBJ2-3, with 9 bases lining up with TRBD2. The germline CDR1 and CDR2 sequences are SGHTA and FQGNSA. V was clipped by 4 bases and J by 5 bases; unmatched bases: 10. This CDR3 region has 16 residues. This CDR3 reads CASSSRREGVRDTQYF. The CDR3 DNA follows: TGTGCCAGCAGCTCGAGGCGGGAGGGGGTGAGAGATACGCAGTATTTT.

The V and J genes are TRBV2 and TRBJ2-7, with TRBD2 identical over 8 bases. The CDR3 is 16 residues long. Unmatched junction bases numbered 11, after V lost 7 bases and J lost 0 bases. In germline, CDR1 is SNHLY, CDR2 FYNNEI. CDR3 residues: CASMRGASLTSYEQYF. In DNA, the CDR3 is TGTGCCAGCATGCGGGGGGCGTCCCTTACCTCCTACGAGCAGTACTTC.

The V and J genes are TRBV18 and TRBJ1-1; no definite D call. Trimming pared 3 bases from V and 11 bases from J, leaving 13 bases between. Looked up from germline, CDR1 is KGHSH and CDR2 is LQKENI. CDR3 length: 12 amino acids. The DNA for the CDR3 is TGTGCCAGCTCACCCCGCCAGGATAACGCTTTCTTT. Translation: CASSPRQDNAFF.

The gene calls are TRBV7-8 and TRBJ2-2, with D tentatively TRBD2 (6 bases). This CDR3 contains 15 residues. Per germline, CDR1 SGHVS and CDR2 FQNEAQ. V lost 2 bases and J 3 bases, leaving 10 bases between the germline ends. CDR3 coding DNA: TGTGCCAGCAGCTTACGGGGGTACGACACCGGGGAGCTGTTTTTT. It translates to CASSLRGYDTGELFF.

The chain is built from TRBV6-6 and TRBJ1-1, with 9 bases matching TRBD1. The CDR3 sequence is 16 residues long. V lost 4 bases, J lost 5 bases, and 11 bases stayed unmatched. Germline V gives CDR1 MNHNY, CDR2 SVGAGI (reference sequence). CDR3: CASSSTDRGMGTEAFF. The CDR3 DNA reads TGTGCCAGCAGTTCGACGGACAGGGGAATGGGGACTGAAGCTTTCTTT.

By proportion, this clone is medium-sized. The chain recombines TRBV6-5 with TRBJ1-3; D might be TRBD1 (5 bases). Germline loops: CDR1 MNHEY, CDR2 SVGAGI. CDR3 length: 14 residues. V lost 6 bases, J lost 2 bases, and 11 bases lay in between. CDR3 DNA sequence: TGTGCCAGCAGCACCTCAGGGACTGGAAACACCATATATTTT. Protein: CASSTSGTGNTIYF.

This chain uses TRBV9 with TRBJ2-2, with D tentatively TRBD2 (6 bases). Germline CDR1 reads SGDLS; CDR2 reads YYNGEE. Between the trimmed V and J ends, which lost 4 bases and 6 bases, there was a span of 16 bases. The CDR3 totals 15 residues. CDR3 bases: TGTGCCAGCAGCAAAGGGACTCTCCAAGCCGGGGAGCTGTTTTTT. This translates into CASSKGTLQAGELFF.

The CDR3 protein is CASSRTGNQETQYF. The DNA of the CDR3 is TGTGCCAGCAGCCGGACAGGCAACCAAGAGACCCAGTACTTC. The chain has TRBV4-2 and TRBJ2-5; TRBD1 agrees at 7 bases. The CDR3 extends over 14 amino acids. Trimming cost V 4 bases and J 0 bases; bases outside gene matches: 2. Germline CDR1 and CDR2: LGHNA and YNFKEQ.

V gene TRBV28 combines with J gene TRBJ1-2; D perhaps matches TRBD1 (5 bases). Germline CDR1 MDHEN, CDR2 SYDVKM. This CDR3 has 11 residues. V lost 7 bases and J 5 bases, leaving 8 bases between the germline ends. This CDR3 reads CASKGDYGYTF. For the CDR3, the DNA is TGTGCCAGCAAAGGGGATTATGGCTACACCTTC.

The chain couples TRBV7-2 to TRBJ2-2; tentative D call: TRBD1 (6 bases). The V and J ends lost 6 bases and 7 bases respectively, with 12 bases between them. The CDR3 is 13 amino acids. Germline CDR1 is SGHTA and CDR2 is FQGNSA. DNA for the CDR3: TGTGCCAGCAGTCCAGGGGTTAACGGGGAGCTGTTTTTT. Encoded protein: CASSPGVNGELFF.